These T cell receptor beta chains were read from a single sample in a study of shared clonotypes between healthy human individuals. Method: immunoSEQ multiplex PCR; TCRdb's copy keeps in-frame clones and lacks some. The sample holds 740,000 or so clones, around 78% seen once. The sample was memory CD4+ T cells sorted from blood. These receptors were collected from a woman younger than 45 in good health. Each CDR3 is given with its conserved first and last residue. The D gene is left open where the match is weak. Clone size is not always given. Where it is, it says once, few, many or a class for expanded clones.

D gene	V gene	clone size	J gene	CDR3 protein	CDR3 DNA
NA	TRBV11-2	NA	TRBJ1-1	CASSFKVNTEAFF	TGTGCCAGCAGCTTTAAGGTGAACACTGAAGCTTTCTTT
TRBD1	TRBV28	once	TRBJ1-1	CASSPRDRGPLLEAFF	TGTGCCAGCAGTCCCCGGGACAGGGGGCCCCTGCTGGAAGCTTTCTTT
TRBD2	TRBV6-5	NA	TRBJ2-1	CASRTAGGNEQFF	TGTGCCAGCCGGACCGCGGGGGGAAATGAGCAGTTCTTC
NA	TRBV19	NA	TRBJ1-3	CASTRLDSGNTIYF	TGTGCCAGTACTCGTCTGGACTCTGGAAACACCATATATTTT
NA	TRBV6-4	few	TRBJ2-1	CASKVDGSYNEQFF	TGTGCCAGCAAAGTGGACGGCTCCTACAATGAGCAGTTCTTC
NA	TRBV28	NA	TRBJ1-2	CASALEGYGYTF	TGTGCCAGCGCACTGGAGGGGTATGGCTACACCTTC
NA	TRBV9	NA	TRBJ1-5	CASSVDGGNQPQHF	TGTGCCAGCAGCGTAGACGGGGGCAATCAGCCCCAGCATTTT
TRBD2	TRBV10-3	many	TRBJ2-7	CAISNPGVSGAYEQYF	TGTGCCATCAGTAACCCCGGCGTTAGCGGGGCCTACGAGCAGTACTTC
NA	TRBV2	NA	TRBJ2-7	CASSRLPQGSIPYEQYF	TGTGCCAGCAGTCGTCTTCCCCAGGGGAGCATTCCCTACGAGCAGTACTTC
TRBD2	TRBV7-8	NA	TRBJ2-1	CASSSKGTSGKEQFF	TGTGCCAGCAGCTCAAAAGGGACTAGCGGAAAGGAGCAGTTCTTC
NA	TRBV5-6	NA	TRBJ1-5	CASSLWTTRGQPQHF	TGTGCCAGCAGCTTGTGGACTACTCGGGGACAGCCCCAGCATTTT
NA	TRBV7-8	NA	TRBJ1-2	CASSAAEGYTF	TGTGCCAGCAGCGCCGCTGAGGGCTACACCTTC
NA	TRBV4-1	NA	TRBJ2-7	CASSHRTGYEQYF	TGCGCCAGCAGCCATAGGACGGGCTACGAGCAGTACTTC
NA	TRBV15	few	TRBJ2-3	CATSRDSGNTDTQYF	TGTGCCACCAGCAGAGATTCGGGCAACACAGATACGCAGTATTTT
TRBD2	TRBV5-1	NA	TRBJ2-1	CASSTVAGGSYNEQFF	TGCGCCAGCAGCACAGTAGCGGGAGGTTCCTACAATGAGCAGTTCTTC
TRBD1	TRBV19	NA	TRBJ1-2	CASKGQGDYGYTF	TGTGCCAGTAAGGGACAGGGGGACTATGGCTACACCTTC
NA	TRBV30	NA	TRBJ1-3	CAWSVGTVGNTIYF	TGTGCCTGGAGTGTGGGGACTGTAGGAAACACCATATATTTT
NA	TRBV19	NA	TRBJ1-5	CASRTGLGPQHF	TGTGCCAGTAGAACAGGCCTAGGGCCCCAGCATTTT
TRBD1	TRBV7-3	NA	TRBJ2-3	CASSSAGGPGDTQYF	TGTGCCAGCAGCTCCGCAGGGGGCCCGGGAGATACGCAGTATTTT
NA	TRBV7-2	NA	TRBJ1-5	CASSPSALVNQPQHF	TGTGCCAGCAGCCCCTCAGCCCTCGTCAATCAGCCCCAGCATTTT
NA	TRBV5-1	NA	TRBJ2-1	CASSLVVAAVNEQFF	TGCGCCAGCAGCTTGGTGGTAGCGGCCGTGAATGAGCAGTTCTTC
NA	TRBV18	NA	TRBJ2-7	CASSPAGVEQYF	TGTGCCAGCTCACCAGCAGGGGTCGAGCAGTACTTC
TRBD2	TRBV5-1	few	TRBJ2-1	CASSGGRGEQFF	TGCGCCAGCAGTGGAGGGAGGGGAGAGCAGTTCTTC
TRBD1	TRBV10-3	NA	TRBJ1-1	CAISGSQGGTEAFF	TGTGCCATCAGTGGCAGTCAGGGGGGCACTGAAGCTTTCTTT
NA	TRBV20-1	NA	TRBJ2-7	CSARDHAEQYF	TGCAGTGCTAGAGATCATGCCGAGCAGTACTTC
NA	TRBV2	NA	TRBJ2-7	CASSHALAAGLDEQYF	TGTGCCAGCAGTCACGCCCTCGCGGCAGGGTTGGACGAGCAGTACTTC
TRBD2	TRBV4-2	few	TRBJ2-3	CASSQALAGTLGDTQYF	TGTGCCAGCAGCCAAGCACTAGCGGGAACCCTTGGAGATACGCAGTATTTT
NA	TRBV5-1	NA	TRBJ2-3	CASSPLPLSTDTQYF	TGCGCCAGCAGCCCCCTTCCGCTTAGCACAGATACGCAGTATTTT
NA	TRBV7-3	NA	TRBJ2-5	CASSGSSRETQYF	TGTGCCAGCAGCGGGAGTAGTAGAGAGACCCAGTACTTC